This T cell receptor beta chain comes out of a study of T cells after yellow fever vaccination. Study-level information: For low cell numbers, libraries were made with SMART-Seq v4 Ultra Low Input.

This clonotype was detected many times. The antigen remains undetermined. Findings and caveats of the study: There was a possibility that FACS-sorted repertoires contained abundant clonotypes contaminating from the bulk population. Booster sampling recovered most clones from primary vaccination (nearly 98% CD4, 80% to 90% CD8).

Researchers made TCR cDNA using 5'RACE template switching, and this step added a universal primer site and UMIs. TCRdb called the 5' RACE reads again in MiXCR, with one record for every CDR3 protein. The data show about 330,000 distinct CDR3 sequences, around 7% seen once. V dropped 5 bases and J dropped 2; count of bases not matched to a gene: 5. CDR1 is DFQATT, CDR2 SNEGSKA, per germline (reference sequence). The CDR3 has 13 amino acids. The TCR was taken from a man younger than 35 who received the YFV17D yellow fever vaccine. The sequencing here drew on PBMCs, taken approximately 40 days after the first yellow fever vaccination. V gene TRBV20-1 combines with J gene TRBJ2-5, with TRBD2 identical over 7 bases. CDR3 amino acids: CSARRGGQETQYF. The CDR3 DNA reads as TGCAGTGCTCGGCGCGGGGGACAAGAGACCCAGTACTTC.